The clone carrying this T cell receptor beta chain has more than one count but fewer than ten. Priming of first-strand cDNA relied on TRAV- and TRBV-specific primers (covering alpha and beta chains). PCR amplification of the TCRs was performed with Phusion for about 20 PCR cycles, and it relied on a constant-region primer together with a V-primer adapter. TCRdb reprocessed the reads with MiXCR, giving one entry per CDR3 protein. The table lists 100,000 or so distinct CDR3 sequences, 9.4% of them singletons, with roughly 1% in the top ten. This sample stems from a study of low-dose radiotherapy and immunotherapy resistance in tumors. Study at large: Each patient was administered nivolumab intravenously at 240 mg, which was a flat dose, every two weeks, along with intravenous ipilimumab at 1 mg/kg every six weeks.

CDR1 is SGHRS and CDR2 is YFSETQ in the germline V gene. The CDR3 covers 14 residues. V lost 7 bases and J 5 bases, leaving 18 bases between the germline ends. Indicated time point: before trial treatment. This clonotype originated in a male donor with prostate cancer. The rearrangement joins TRBV5-1 to TRBJ2-5; TRBD1 or TRBD2 may be the D gene (6 bases each). Sequenced here: PBMCs, sampled before treatment. The CDR3 protein is CASLSGGPWETQYF. The DNA of the CDR3 is TGCGCCAGCCTGAGTGGGGGGCCCTGGGAGACCCAGTACTTC.